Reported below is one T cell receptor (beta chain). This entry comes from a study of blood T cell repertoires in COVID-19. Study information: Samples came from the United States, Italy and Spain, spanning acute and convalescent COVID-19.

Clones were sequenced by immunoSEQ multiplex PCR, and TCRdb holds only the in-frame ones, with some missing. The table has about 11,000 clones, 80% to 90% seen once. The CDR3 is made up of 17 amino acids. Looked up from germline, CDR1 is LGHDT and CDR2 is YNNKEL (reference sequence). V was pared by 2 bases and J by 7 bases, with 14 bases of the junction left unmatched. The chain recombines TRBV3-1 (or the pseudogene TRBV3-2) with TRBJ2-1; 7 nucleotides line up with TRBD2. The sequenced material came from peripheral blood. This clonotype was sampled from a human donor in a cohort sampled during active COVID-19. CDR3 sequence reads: CASSQSQRLAPRNEQFF. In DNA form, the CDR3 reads TGTGCCAGCAGCCAATCCCAGAGACTAGCCCCGAGGAATGAGCAGTTCTTC.